These 11 T cell receptor beta chains share one sample of origin, sequenced in a study of blood T cell repertoires in COVID-19. Sequenced by immunoSEQ multiplex PCR; TCRdb stores in-frame clones only, minus some. This table has 150,000 to 200,000 clones, around nine tenths appearing once. The sample consisted of PBMCs or T cells enriched from blood (not recorded which). These receptors were collected from a woman aged 18-30 years who had recovered from COVID-19.

The chain recombines TRBV29-1 with TRBJ2-2; no clear D. There are 12 residues in the CDR3. Germline V gene sequence: CDR1 SQVTM, CDR2 ANQGSEA. Trimming cost V 7 bases and J 6 bases, with 12 bases left between them. The CDR3 loop reads CSGSTWSGELFF. CDR3 nucleotides: TGCAGCGGCTCTACTTGGTCCGGGGAGCTGTTTTTT.

The chain employs TRBV2 and TRBJ2-5, with 11 nucleotides matching TRBD2. V trimming: 0 bases; J trimming: 0 bases; junction bases outside the gene matches: 3. The germline V gene encodes CDR1 SNHLY and CDR2 FYNNEI. This CDR3 contains 17 residues. The CDR3 DNA reads TGTGCCAGCAGTGAAGCGCCGACTAGCGGGAACCAAGAGACCCAGTACTTC. Translating gives CASSEAPTSGNQETQYF. Based on the CDR3 plus reference TRBV2 and TRBJ2-5, the full variable domain is EPEVTQTPSHQVTQMGQEVILRCVPISNHLYFYWYRQILGQKVEFLVSFYNNEISEKSEIFDDQFSVERPDGSNFTLKIRSTKLEDSAMYFCASSEAPTSGNQETQYFGPGTRLLVL.

The V gene is TRBV2, the J gene TRBJ2-3; unclear D gene. The CDR3 loop spans 12 amino acids. Trimming took off 6 bases at V and 6 bases at J, with 10 bases between the two ends. Germline V gene lookup returns CDR1 SNHLY and CDR2 FYNNEI. CDR3 amino acids: CASSPLGDTQYF. DNA of the CDR3: TGTGCCAGCAGCCCCCTCGGGGATACGCAGTATTTT.

V usage is TRBV19 and J usage is TRBJ1-1; D is perhaps TRBD1 (5 bases). Trimming stripped 2 bases from V and 4 bases from J, with 17 bases between. Germline lookup yields CDR1 LNHDA and CDR2 SQIVND (reference sequence). This CDR3 spans 16 amino acids. The CDR3 region is CASSIPPGAGFTEAFF. In DNA form, the CDR3 reads TGTGCCAGTAGTATACCCCCCGGGGCGGGGTTCACTGAAGCTTTCTTT.

The gene calls are TRBV29-1 and TRBJ2-5, with D possibly being TRBD2 (6 bases). The ends were cut back, 2 bases at V and 4 bases at J, with 8 bases in the middle. CDR3 length: 12 residues. Germline V gene lookup returns CDR1 SQVTM and CDR2 ANQGSEA. The CDR3 region has the DNA TGCAGCGTTGAACAGGGAGGAGAGACCCAGTACTTC. Translation gives CSVEQGGETQYF.

This rearrangement joins TRBV9 to TRBJ1-2, with D unclear. CDR3 length: 15 amino acids. V lost 2 bases and J 3 bases, leaving 14 bases between the germline ends. CDR1 is SGDLS, CDR2 YYNGEE, per germline. CDR3 sequence: CASSVLERGHYGYTF. The CDR3 region has the DNA TGTGCCAGCAGCGTCCTGGAGAGAGGTCACTATGGCTACACCTTC.

The rearrangement uses TRBV30 and TRBJ2-3; 7 nucleotides line up with TRBD1. Germline lookup yields CDR1 GTSNPN and CDR2 SVGIG (reference sequence). This CDR3 comprises 15 residues. After removal of 0 bases from V and 2 bases from J, the junction contained 5 bases not matched to a gene. The CDR3 region is CAWSVQGGLTDTQYF. The CDR3 DNA follows: TGTGCCTGGAGTGTACAAGGGGGCCTCACAGATACGCAGTATTTT.

V usage is TRBV25-1 and J usage is TRBJ1-3, with D possibly TRBD1 on 6 matching bases. CDR1 and CDR2 from the germline V gene are MGHDK and SYGVNS. There are 18 residues in the CDR3. V lost 0 bases and J 0 bases, leaving 15 bases between the germline ends. CDR3 region: CASSEYKGQPSSGNTIYF. As DNA, the CDR3 is TGTGCCAGCAGTGAATATAAGGGACAACCGAGCTCTGGAAACACCATATATTTT.

The chain couples TRBV30 to TRBJ1-2, with 8 bases that match TRBD1. Germline values: CDR1 GTSNPN, CDR2 SVGIG (reference sequence). CDR3 length equals 13 residues. This CDR3 is CAYTGGFNYGYTF. The DNA for the CDR3 is TGTGCTTACACAGGGGGTTTTAACTATGGCTACACCTTC. The full variable domain, rest sourced from reference TRBV30 and TRBJ1-2, is SQTIHQWPATLVQPVGSPLSLECTVEGTSNPNLYWYRQAAGRGLQLLFYSVGIGQISSEVPQNLSASRPQDRQFILSSKKLLLSDSGFYLCAYTGGFNYGYTFGSGTRLTVV.

The rearrangement joins TRBV11-1 to TRBJ2-7; 11 bases fit TRBD2. V lost 3 bases, J lost 4 bases, and 2 bases stayed unmatched. The CDR3 loop spans 14 amino acids. Germline V lookup: CDR1 SGHAT, CDR2 FQDESV (reference sequence). The CDR3 reads CASSLGLAAYEQYF. The CDR3 DNA reads TGTGCCAGCAGCTTGGGACTAGCGGCTTACGAGCAGTACTTC.

The chain links TRBV7-8 to TRBJ2-2; 7 positions agree with TRBD2. J lost 6 bases, V lost 5 bases, and 18 bases had no gene match. The CDR3 totals 18 residues. Looked up from germline, CDR1 is SGHVS and CDR2 is FQNEAQ. The CDR3 protein is CASSRIARLALFPGELFF. DNA of the CDR3: TGTGCCAGCAGCCGAATCGCCAGACTAGCACTCTTTCCCGGGGAGCTGTTTTTT.